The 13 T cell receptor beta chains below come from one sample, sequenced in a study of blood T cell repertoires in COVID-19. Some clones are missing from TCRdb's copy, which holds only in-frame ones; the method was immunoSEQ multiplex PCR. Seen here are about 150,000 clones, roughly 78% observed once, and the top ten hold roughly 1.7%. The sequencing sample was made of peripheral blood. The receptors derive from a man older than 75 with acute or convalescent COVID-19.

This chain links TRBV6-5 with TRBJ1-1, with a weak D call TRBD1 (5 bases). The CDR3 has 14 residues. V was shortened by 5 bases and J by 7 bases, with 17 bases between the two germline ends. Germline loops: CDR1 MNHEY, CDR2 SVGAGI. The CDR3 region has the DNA TGTGCCAGCAGTACCGGGACTCCGCCCTTTGAAGCTTTCTTT. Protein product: CASSTGTPPFEAFF.

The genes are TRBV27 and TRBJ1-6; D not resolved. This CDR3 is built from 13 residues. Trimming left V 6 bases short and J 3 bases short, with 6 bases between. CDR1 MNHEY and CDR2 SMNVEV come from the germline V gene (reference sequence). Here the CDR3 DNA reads TGTGCCAGCAGCGGGGTCTATAATTCACCCCTCCACTTT. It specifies CASSGVYNSPLHF.

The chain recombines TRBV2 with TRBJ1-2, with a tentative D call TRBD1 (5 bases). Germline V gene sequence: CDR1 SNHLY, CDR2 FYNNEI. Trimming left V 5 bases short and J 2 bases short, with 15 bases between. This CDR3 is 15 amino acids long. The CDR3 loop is CASSSSRVSNYGYTF. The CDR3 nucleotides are TGTGCCAGCAGTTCAAGCAGGGTATCCAACTATGGCTACACCTTC.

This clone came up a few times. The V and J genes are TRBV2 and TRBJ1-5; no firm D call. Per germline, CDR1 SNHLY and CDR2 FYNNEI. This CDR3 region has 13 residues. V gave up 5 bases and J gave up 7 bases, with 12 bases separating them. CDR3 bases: TGTGCCAGCAGTCCCCTGGAGGGACAGCCCCAGCATTTT. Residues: CASSPLEGQPQHF.

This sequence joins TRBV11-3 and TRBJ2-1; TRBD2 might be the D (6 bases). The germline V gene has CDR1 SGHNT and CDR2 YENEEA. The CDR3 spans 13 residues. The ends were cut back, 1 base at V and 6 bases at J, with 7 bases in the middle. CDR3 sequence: CASSLGGGNEQFF. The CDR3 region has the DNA TGTGCCAGCAGCTTAGGGGGAGGCAATGAGCAGTTCTTC.

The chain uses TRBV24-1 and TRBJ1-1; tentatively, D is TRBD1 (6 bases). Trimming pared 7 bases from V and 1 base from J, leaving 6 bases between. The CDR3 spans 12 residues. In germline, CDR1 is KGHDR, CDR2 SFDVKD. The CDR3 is CATRGGNTEAFF. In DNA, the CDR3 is TGTGCCACCAGAGGGGGGAACACTGAAGCTTTCTTT.

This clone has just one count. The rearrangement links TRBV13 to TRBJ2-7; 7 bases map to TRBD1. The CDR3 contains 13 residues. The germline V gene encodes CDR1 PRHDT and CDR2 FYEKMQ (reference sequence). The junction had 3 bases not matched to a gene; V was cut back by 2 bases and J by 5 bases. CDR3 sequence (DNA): TGTGCCAGCAGCTTAATACAGGGGAACGAGCAGTACTTC. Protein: CASSLIQGNEQYF. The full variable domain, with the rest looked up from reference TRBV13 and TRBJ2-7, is AAGVIQSPRHLIKEKRETATLKCYPIPRHDTVYWYQQGPGQDPQFLISFYEKMQSDKGSIPDRFSAQQFSDYHSELNMSSLELGDSALYFCASSLIQGNEQYFGPGTRLTVT.

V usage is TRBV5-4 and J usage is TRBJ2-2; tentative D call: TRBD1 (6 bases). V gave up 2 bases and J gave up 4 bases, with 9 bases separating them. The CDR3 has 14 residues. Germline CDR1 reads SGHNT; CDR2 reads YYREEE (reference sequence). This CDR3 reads CASSLRGFTGELFF. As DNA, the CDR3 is TGTGCCAGCAGCTTAAGGGGGTTCACCGGGGAGCTGTTTTTT.

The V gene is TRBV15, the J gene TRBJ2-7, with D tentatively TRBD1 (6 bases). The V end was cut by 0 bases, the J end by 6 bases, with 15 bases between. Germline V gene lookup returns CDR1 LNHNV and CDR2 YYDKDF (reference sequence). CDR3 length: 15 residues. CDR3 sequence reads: CATSRDTSGQFEQYF. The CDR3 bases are TGTGCCACCAGCAGAGATACGTCCGGACAGTTCGAGCAGTACTTC.

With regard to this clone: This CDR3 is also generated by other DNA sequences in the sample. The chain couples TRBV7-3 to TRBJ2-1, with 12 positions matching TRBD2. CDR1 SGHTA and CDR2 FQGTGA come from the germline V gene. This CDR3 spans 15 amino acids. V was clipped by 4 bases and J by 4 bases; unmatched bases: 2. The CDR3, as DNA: TGTGCCAGCAGCTCGACTAGCGGGGGATACAATGAGCAGTTCTTC. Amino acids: CASSSTSGGYNEQFF.

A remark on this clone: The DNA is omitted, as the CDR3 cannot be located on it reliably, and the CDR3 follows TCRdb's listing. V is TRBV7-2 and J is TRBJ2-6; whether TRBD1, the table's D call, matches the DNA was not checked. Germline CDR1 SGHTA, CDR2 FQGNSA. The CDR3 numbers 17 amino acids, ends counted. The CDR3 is CASSPSTGVPGANVLTF.

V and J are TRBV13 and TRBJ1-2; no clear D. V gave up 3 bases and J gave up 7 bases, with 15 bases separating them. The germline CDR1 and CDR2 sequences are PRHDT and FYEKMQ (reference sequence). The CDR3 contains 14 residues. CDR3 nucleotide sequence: TGTGCCAGCAGCTTTTCCGAGGGAACAGTTGGCTACACCTTC. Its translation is CASSFSEGTVGYTF.

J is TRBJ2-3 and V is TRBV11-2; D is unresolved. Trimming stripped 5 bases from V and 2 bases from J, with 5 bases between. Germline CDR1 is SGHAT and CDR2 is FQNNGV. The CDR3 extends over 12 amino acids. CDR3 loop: CASSALTDTQYF. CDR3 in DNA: TGTGCCAGCAGCGCACTCACAGATACGCAGTATTTT.